Listed here are 20 T cell receptor beta chains from one sample, sequenced in a study of T cell responses to AZD1222 COVID-19 vaccine. Using immunoSEQ multiplex PCR, the repertoire was profiled, and TCRdb retains in-frame clones only, with some absent. The data contain some 130,000 clones, 85% of them singletons. This material consisted of peripheral blood, taken 28 days after the second dose of the MenACWY control vaccine. The receptors were gathered from an adult who received the MenACWY meningococcal vaccine as a control.

The chain uses TRBV5-4 and TRBJ1-2; 7 nucleotides agree with TRBD1. The germline V gene encodes CDR1 SGHNT and CDR2 YYREEE (reference sequence). Trimming at V came to 4 bases and at J to 5 bases, leaving 11 bases not matched to a gene. CDR3 length: 15 amino acids. The CDR3 sequence is CASSPRTGGVYGYTF. In DNA form, the CDR3 reads TGTGCCAGCAGCCCCAGGACAGGTGGGGTATATGGCTACACCTTC.

V gene TRBV19 combines with J gene TRBJ2-3; the match to TRBD2 covers 8 bases. V dropped 7 bases and J dropped 0; count of bases not matched to a gene: 9. This CDR3 is 16 amino acids long. In germline, CDR1 is LNHDA, CDR2 SQIVND (reference sequence). CDR3 loop: CASTYRSGGSTDTQYF. DNA for the CDR3: TGTGCCAGTACCTACCGGTCGGGGGGGAGCACAGATACGCAGTATTTT.

The rearrangement links TRBV28 to TRBJ1-2; tentatively, D is TRBD1 (6 bases). Per germline, CDR1 MDHEN and CDR2 SYDVKM. The CDR3 has 15 residues. The V gene lost 5 bases and the J gene lost 4 bases, with 17 bases spanning the gap. Here the CDR3 reads CASSPRQESFYGYTF. DNA of the CDR3: TGTGCCAGCAGTCCCCGACAGGAATCTTTCTATGGCTACACCTTC.

The rearrangement uses TRBV5-1 and TRBJ1-1; D is unclear. CDR1 and CDR2 from the germline V gene are SGHRS and YFSETQ. The CDR3 is 16 residues long. The ends were cut back, 4 bases at V and 1 base at J, with 17 bases in the middle. The CDR3 here is CASSPNVVQTNTEAFF. Written as DNA, the CDR3 is TGCGCCAGCAGCCCAAACGTCGTACAGACGAACACTGAAGCTTTCTTT.

The rearrangement links TRBV4-2 to TRBJ1-2; 10 bases match TRBD1. Trimming took 0 bases from V and 3 from J; bases not matched to a gene: 4. CDR3 length equals 16 residues. CDR1 is LGHNA and CDR2 is YNFKEQ in the germline V gene. Here the CDR3 reads CASSQDRQGAYYGYTF. The CDR3 bases are TGTGCCAGCAGCCAAGACCGACAGGGGGCTTACTATGGCTACACCTTC.

There are a few counts of this clone. This chain uses TRBV7-2 with TRBJ2-2, with TRBD1 matching over 9 bases. The trim removed 2 bases at V and 4 bases at J, leaving 5 bases unmatched. CDR3 length: 16 residues. In germline, CDR1 is SGHTA, CDR2 FQGNSA. The CDR3 region is CASSLTGTGLTGELFF. CDR3 coding DNA: TGTGCCAGCAGCTTAACCGGGACAGGGCTCACCGGGGAGCTGTTTTTT.

The rearrangement joins TRBV14 to TRBJ2-7, with D possibly TRBD1 on 5 matching bases. Trimming pared 6 bases from V and 5 bases from J, leaving 20 bases between. The CDR3 contains 15 residues. Germline CDR1 SGHDN, CDR2 FVKESK. The CDR3 DNA is TGTGCCAGCAGTCAATTTCAGGGAAGGCGTCACGAGCAGTACGTC. Encoded protein: CASSQFQGRRHEQYV.

The V and J genes are TRBV28 and TRBJ1-4, with D uncertain. The germline V gene encodes CDR1 MDHEN and CDR2 SYDVKM. Trimming took off 2 bases at V and 4 bases at J, with 14 bases between the two ends. The CDR3 covers 16 residues. For the CDR3, the DNA is TGTGCCAGCAGTTTAAACGGACTGCTAATTAATGAAAAACTGTTTTTT. This encodes CASSLNGLLINEKLFF.

This rearrangement joins TRBV7-3 to TRBJ1-2; D ambiguous. Germline loops: CDR1 SGHTA, CDR2 FQGTGA. The CDR3 is made up of 13 amino acids. V was pared by 5 bases and J by 0 bases, with 7 bases between. CDR3 DNA sequence: TGTGCCAGCAGCCCTACCCCTAACTATGGCTACACCTTC. Its translation is CASSPTPNYGYTF.

This chain connects TRBV24-1 to TRBJ1-1; D gene ambiguous. V gave up 9 bases and J gave up 10 bases, with 17 bases separating them. This CDR3 is 12 amino acids long. CDR1 and CDR2 (germline): KGHDR, SFDVKD. CDR3 DNA sequence: TGTGCCACCGCTGGCGTTGACCGGCTAGCTTTCTTT. Residues: CATAGVDRLAFF.

The DNA for the CDR3 is TGTGCCAGCAGTTCCCAGAGGGGCCAGCCCCAGCATTTT. It yields the protein CASSSQRGQPQHF. The V and J genes are TRBV27 and TRBJ1-5; possibly TRBD1 for D (5 bases). The length of the CDR3 is 13 residues. The V gene's germline CDR1 is MNHEY and CDR2 SMNVEV (reference sequence). Trimming left V 4 bases short and J 7 bases short, with 11 bases between.

This sequence joins TRBV24-1 and TRBJ1-5; TRBD1 agrees at 8 bases. This CDR3 region has 13 residues. Germline V gene lookup returns CDR1 KGHDR and CDR2 SFDVKD. The J segment lost 5 bases and the V segment lost 5 bases, leaving 1 base of the junction unmatched. CDR3 amino acids: CATSGQGYQPQHF. Written as DNA, the CDR3 is TGTGCCACCAGTGGACAGGGGTATCAGCCCCAGCATTTT.

The J gene is TRBJ1-2, the V gene TRBV11-3; D remains unclear. Germline CDR1 reads SGHNT; CDR2 reads YENEEA. The CDR3 contains 15 residues. V lost 1 base, J lost 0 bases, and 9 bases lay in between. The CDR3 sequence is CASSLGGYANYGYTF. Written as DNA, the CDR3 is TGTGCCAGCAGCTTAGGAGGGTATGCTAACTATGGCTACACCTTC.

This clone was seen a single time. The V gene is TRBV19, the J gene TRBJ1-5; D is ambiguous. V lost 10 bases to trimming and J lost 8 bases, with 18 bases between them. Germline assignment: CDR1 LNHDA and CDR2 SQIVND (reference sequence). There are 13 residues in the CDR3. The CDR3 here is CATLGWIGEPQHF. CDR3 bases: TGTGCCACCCTGGGGTGGATTGGGGAGCCCCAGCATTTT.

This clone came up once. The CDR3 here is CASSQDFLAGGHEQYF. The CDR3 bases are TGTGCCAGCAGCCAAGATTTCCTAGCGGGAGGCCACGAGCAGTACTTC. The J gene is TRBJ2-7, the V gene TRBV3-1 (or the pseudogene TRBV3-2), with TRBD2 matching 11 bases. The ends lost 0 bases at V and 5 bases at J; junction bases unmatched: 6. This CDR3 has 16 amino acids. Looked up from germline, CDR1 is LGHDT and CDR2 is YNNKEL (reference sequence).

The rearrangement joins TRBV7-2 to TRBJ2-7, with D uncertain. Trimming left V 5 bases short and J 0 bases short, with 14 bases between. This CDR3 is built from 15 residues. Germline assignment: CDR1 SGHTA and CDR2 FQGNSA. CDR3 nucleotide sequence: TGTGCCAGCAGCCCATCGAGCCATTACTCCTACGAGCAGTACTTC. As protein: CASSPSSHYSYEQYF.

The CDR3 DNA follows: TGTGCCAGCAGCTTAAAGGGATATGGAGATACGCAGTATTTT. It encodes CASSLKGYGDTQYF. V usage is TRBV7-9 and J usage is TRBJ2-3; no firm D call. Trimming took 2 bases from V and 5 from J, leaving 11 bases between them. The CDR3 has 14 amino acids. Germline values: CDR1 SEHNR, CDR2 FQNEAQ (reference sequence).

In its sample, this clone was seen once. The V gene is TRBV7-9, the J gene TRBJ1-2; 12 positions agree with TRBD1. With V trimmed by 5 bases and J by 7 bases, 2 bases remained unmatched. CDR3 length: 13 amino acids. The germline CDR1 and CDR2 sequences are SEHNR and FQNEAQ (reference sequence). CDR3 bases: TGTGCCAGCAGCCGGGACAGGGGGCCTGGCTACACCTTC. Its protein is CASSRDRGPGYTF.

The rearrangement joins TRBV6-5 to TRBJ2-7; D might be TRBD1 or TRBD2, each matching 5 bases. Germline CDR1 reads MNHEY; CDR2 reads SVGAGI. The CDR3 spans 14 residues. Trimming took 8 bases from V and 5 from J, leaving 19 bases between them. In DNA, the CDR3 is TGTGCCAGCGTAGACCTGACCGGGACCGACGAGCAGTACTTC. Residues: CASVDLTGTDEQYF.

V is TRBV7-6 and J is TRBJ1-2, with D perhaps TRBD1 (6 bases). Germline values: CDR1 SGHVS, CDR2 FNYEAQ. This CDR3 has 13 residues. V gave up 1 base and J gave up 6 bases, with 9 bases separating them. CDR3 residues: CASSLGGGDGYTF. The CDR3, as DNA: TGTGCCAGCAGCTTAGGCGGGGGCGATGGCTACACCTTC.